The clone carrying this TCR beta chain was seen just once. The data were obtained in a study of blood T cell repertoires in COVID-19. Sequenced by immunoSEQ multiplex PCR; TCRdb stores in-frame clones only, minus some. Among some 460,000 clones listed, around 89% were seen once. Germline V lookup: CDR1 SGHRS, CDR2 YFSETQ. Losses at the gene ends were 5 bases for V and 4 bases for J; bases not matched to a gene: 2. The CDR3 runs 14 residues. V gene TRBV5-1 combines with J gene TRBJ2-1, with 11 positions matching TRBD2. The sequencing sample was made of peripheral blood. The clonotype comes from a woman aged 25 to 45 with acute or convalescent COVID-19. The CDR3 DNA reads TGCGCCAGCAGAAGACTAGCGGGGTACAATGAGCAGTTCTTC. Amino acids: CASRRLAGYNEQFF.